This T cell receptor (beta chain) stems from a study of T cells expressing NK-cell markers. Across the study: Repertoire data for TCR beta were derived from sorted T cells (CD3+CD56+NKG2C+, CD3+CD56+NKG2C- and CD3+CD56-NKG2C+). Just one sequenced donor of eight was HCMV-seronegative, while seven were seropositive.

From the 5' RACE reads, TCRdb lists one entry per CDR3 protein and no DNA. This sample's table has 550,000 or so distinct CDR3 sequences. CDR1 SGHTS and CDR2 YDEGEE come from the germline V gene. This CDR3 spans 13 amino acids. This clonotype was obtained from a man aged 18-30 years in good health. This chain connects TRBV5-8 to TRBJ1-2; the D call of TRBD1 rests on TCRdb alone, since no DNA is present to check it. The sample consisted of blood T cells: a sorted CD56 or NKG2C T cell subset, CD4+ or CD8+ T cells, or bulk PBMC T cells (not recorded which). CDR3 loop: CASIRQEHYGYTF.